What follows are 32 T cell receptor beta chains derived from one specimen sequenced in a study of blood T cell repertoires in COVID-19. The table came from immunoSEQ multiplex PCR; TCRdb's copy has only in-frame clones and leaves some out. Of roughly 280,000 clones detected, around 89% appear once; the ten largest clones hold less than 3%. Sequenced: PBMCs or T cells enriched from blood (not recorded which). The receptors shown here come from a woman aged 45-65 years who had recovered from COVID-19.

Here the CDR3 reads CASSIFGGNKYEQYF. In DNA form, the CDR3 reads TGTGCCAGTAGTATTTTTGGAGGGAATAAGTACGAGCAGTACTTC. The genes are TRBV19 and TRBJ2-7, with D possibly matching TRBD2 (6 bases). The V gene lost 3 bases and the J gene lost 4 bases, with 16 bases spanning the gap. CDR3 size: 15 residues. CDR1 LNHDA and CDR2 SQIVND come from the germline V gene (reference sequence). The full variable domain, rest sourced from reference TRBV19 and TRBJ2-7, is DGGITQSPKYLFRKEGQNVTLSCEQNLNHDAMYWYRQDPGQGLRLIYYSQIVNDFQKGDIAEGYSVSREKKESFPLTVTSAQKNPTAFYLCASSIFGGNKYEQYFGPGTRLTVT.

The V call is TRBV6-6, the J call TRBJ1-2; D gene ambiguous. Deletions cut 9 bases from V and 2 bases from J, with 13 bases between. Looked up from germline, CDR1 is MNHNY and CDR2 is SVGAGI (reference sequence). CDR3 size: 13 residues. The CDR3 DNA follows: TGTGCCAGTGCGGGCTGGGGAAACTATGGCTACACCTTC. This codes for CASAGWGNYGYTF.

The chain recombines TRBV2 with TRBJ1-2; D perhaps matches TRBD1 (5 bases). Per germline, CDR1 SNHLY and CDR2 FYNNEI. The CDR3 runs to 12 residues. The ends were cut back, 7 bases at V and 4 bases at J, with 10 bases in the middle. CDR3 coding DNA: TGTGCCAGCAACCCCGACAGCTATGGCTACACCTTC. Protein product: CASNPDSYGYTF.

V is TRBV18 and J is TRBJ2-7, with 7 bases identical to TRBD2. V lost 6 bases and J lost 3; bases outside the gene matches: 11. Looked up from germline, CDR1 is KGHSH and CDR2 is LQKENI. The CDR3 runs 15 residues. The CDR3 nucleotides read TGTGCCAGCTCCACCACCGGGGGGTCTGGCTACGAGCAGTACTTC. This translates into CASSTTGGSGYEQYF. Using reference TRBV18 and TRBJ2-7 for the parts outside the CDR3, the full variable domain is NAGVMQNPRHLVRRRGQEARLRCSPMKGHSHVYWYRQLPEEGLKFMVYLQKENIIDESGMPKERFSAEFPKEGPSILRIQQVVRGDSAAYFCASSTTGGSGYEQYFGPGTRLTVT.

V gene TRBV4-1 combines with J gene TRBJ1-5, with D possibly matching TRBD1 (6 bases). V shed 0 bases and J shed 4 bases, with 10 bases lying between them. CDR1 and CDR2 from the germline V gene are MGHRA and YSYEKL. This CDR3 is 15 amino acids long. The CDR3, as DNA: TGCGCCAGCAGCCAAGATTTAGACAGGAATCAGCCCCAGCATTTT. It encodes CASSQDLDRNQPQHF.

This chain joins TRBV6-1 and TRBJ2-7; TRBD2 agrees at 9 bases. Germline assignment: CDR1 MNHNS and CDR2 SASEGT. This CDR3 contains 16 residues. V shed 4 bases, J shed 1 base, and the junction held 8 bases outside the gene matches. DNA for the CDR3: TGTGCCAGCAGTGGCGCTAGCGGGAAGACTTCCTACGAGCAGTACTTC. This sequence encodes CASSGASGKTSYEQYF.

The chain recombines TRBV18 with TRBJ1-6; D is perhaps TRBD1 (6 bases). The CDR3 extends over 16 amino acids. V lost 5 bases and J 8 bases, leaving 19 bases between the germline ends. Germline assignment: CDR1 KGHSH and CDR2 LQKENI. The CDR3, as DNA: TGTGCCAGCTCATCCCTAGACAGGACCGGTCATTCACCCCTCCACTTT. Amino acids: CASSSLDRTGHSPLHF.

The V and J genes are TRBV7-2 and TRBJ1-5; possibly TRBD1 for D (5 bases). The CDR3 length is 15 residues. The ends were cut back, 0 bases at V and 2 bases at J, with 8 bases in the middle. The germline V gene encodes CDR1 SGHTA and CDR2 FQGNSA. The CDR3 spells CASSLAGAGNQPQHF. CDR3 in DNA: TGTGCCAGCAGCTTAGCAGGGGCTGGCAATCAGCCCCAGCATTTT.

This CDR3 reads CASSPRGYNEQFF. DNA of the CDR3: TGTGCCAGCAGCCCCCGGGGGTACAATGAGCAGTTCTTC. The chain has TRBV7-9 and TRBJ2-1, with D perhaps matching TRBD2 (6 bases). Germline V CDR1 and CDR2: SEHNR, FQNEAQ (reference sequence). The CDR3 is made up of 13 amino acids. Deletions cut 5 bases from V and 4 bases from J, with 9 bases between. The whole variable domain, filled in from reference TRBV7-9 and TRBJ2-1, reads DTGVSQNPRHKITKRGQNVTFRCDPISEHNRLYWYRQTLGQGPEFLTYFQNEAQLEKSRLLSDRFSAERPKGSFSTLEIQRTEQGDSAMYLCASSPRGYNEQFFGPGTRLTVL.

V usage is TRBV5-1 and J usage is TRBJ2-3, with a weak D call TRBD1 (5 bases). CDR1 and CDR2 (germline): SGHRS, YFSETQ. V dropped 4 bases and J dropped 4 bases, with 19 bases sitting between them. The length of the CDR3 is 16 residues. CDR3 in DNA: TGCGCCAGCAGCCTGCGACAGTCACTAAGCGCAGATACGCAGTATTTT. Protein: CASSLRQSLSADTQYF. Together with reference TRBV5-1 and TRBJ2-3, the CDR3 gives the full variable domain: KAGVTQTPRYLIKTRGQQVTLSCSPISGHRSVSWYQQTPGQGLQFLFEYFSETQRNKGNFPGRFSGRQFSNSRSEMNVSTLELGDSALYLCASSLRQSLSADTQYFGPGTRLTVL.

The rearrangement links TRBV9 to TRBJ2-5; 7 bases agree with TRBD1. Germline V gene sequence: CDR1 SGDLS, CDR2 YYNGEE. Unmatched junction bases numbered 9, after V lost 2 bases and J lost 5 bases. The CDR3 is made up of 15 amino acids. The CDR3 bases are TGTGCCAGCAGCGTTCAACAGGGGTTACGGGAGACCCAGTACTTC. This translates into CASSVQQGLRETQYF.

The V and J genes are TRBV5-6 and TRBJ1-4, with a weak D call TRBD1 (6 bases). V dropped 0 bases and J dropped 8 bases, with 11 bases sitting between them. The V gene's germline CDR1 is SGHDT and CDR2 YYEEEE. The CDR3 is 14 amino acids. The CDR3 DNA follows: TGTGCCAGCAGCTTGGACAGGGTGAGCGAAAAACTGTTTTTT. Amino acid sequence: CASSLDRVSEKLFF.

J is TRBJ2-5 and V is TRBV9; 7 nucleotides align to TRBD2. Germline V gene sequence: CDR1 SGDLS, CDR2 YYNGEE. The CDR3 has 15 amino acids. V shed 2 bases, J shed 5 bases, and the junction held 9 bases outside the gene matches. The CDR3 nucleotides read TGTGCCAGCAGCGTGGGGGAGGGGCTAGCGGAGACCCAGTACTTC. This sequence encodes CASSVGEGLAETQYF.

The chain recombines TRBV3-1 (or the pseudogene TRBV3-2) with TRBJ2-5, with 7 bases lining up with TRBD1. This CDR3 region has 14 residues. CDR1 is LGHDT and CDR2 is YNNKEL in the germline V gene (reference sequence). Trimming removed 4 bases from V and 3 bases from J; junction bases left unmatched: 5. CDR3 nucleotide sequence: TGTGCCAGCAGCCGAAGGGGGACAGAAGAGACCCAGTACTTC. This encodes CASSRRGTEETQYF.

This chain uses TRBV18 with TRBJ1-1; D possibly corresponds to TRBD1 (5 bases). Trimming pared 4 bases from V and 0 bases from J, leaving 15 bases between. Germline values: CDR1 KGHSH, CDR2 LQKENI. This CDR3 region has 16 residues. The CDR3, as DNA: TGTGCCAGCTCACTGGACCAGGGAAACCTGAACACTGAAGCTTTCTTT. Its translation is CASSLDQGNLNTEAFF.

This clone was counted between two and nine times. The chain recombines TRBV5-1 with TRBJ2-1; TRBD2 matches at 8 bases. With V trimmed by 3 bases and J by 2 bases, 13 bases remained unmatched. Germline V gene sequence: CDR1 SGHRS, CDR2 YFSETQ. The length of the CDR3 is 18 residues. The CDR3 DNA is TGCGCCAGCAGCTGGGCCCAGACTAGCGAACCGCCCTACAATGAGCAGTTCTTC. Translating gives CASSWAQTSEPPYNEQFF.

In DNA form, the CDR3 reads TGTGCCACCTCGACAGGGGATATCTACGAGCAGTACTTC. Protein product: CATSTGDIYEQYF. This chain links TRBV30 with TRBJ2-7; 8 bases match TRBD1. Germline values: CDR1 GTSNPN, CDR2 SVGIG (reference sequence). The CDR3 covers 13 residues. V was pared by 8 bases and J by 3 bases, with 9 bases of the junction left unmatched.

This clone was observed a handful of times. V gene TRBV20-1 combines with J gene TRBJ2-1, with D perhaps TRBD2 (6 bases). The germline V gene encodes CDR1 DFQATT and CDR2 SNEGSKA (reference sequence). The CDR3 has 14 residues. Trimming cost V 3 bases and J 3 bases, with 12 bases left between them. DNA of the CDR3: TGCAGTGCTAGTCGCGGGGCTAACTACAATGAGCAGTTCTTC. It specifies CSASRGANYNEQFF.

The rearrangement joins TRBV28 to TRBJ1-2; TRBD1 matches 9 bases. The length of the CDR3 is 15 residues. Trimming at V came to 6 bases and at J to 4 bases, leaving 9 bases not matched to a gene. Germline-derived CDR1 and CDR2 are MDHEN and SYDVKM. CDR3 DNA: TGTGCCAGCAGACCCACAGGGGGCGCAGGCTATGGCTACACCTTC. Translating it yields CASRPTGGAGYGYTF.

The chain has TRBV28 and TRBJ2-7; D might be TRBD2 (5 bases). Germline V gene data show CDR1 as MDHEN and CDR2 as SYDVKM. This CDR3 contains 14 residues. V gave up 6 bases and J gave up 6 bases, with 18 bases separating them. The CDR3 sequence: CASSTLVPMGEQYF. The CDR3 DNA follows: TGTGCCAGCAGCACACTAGTGCCCATGGGCGAGCAGTACTTC.

The chain links TRBV29-1 to TRBJ2-6; tentatively, D is TRBD1 (6 bases). V gave up 3 bases and J gave up 0 bases, with 15 bases separating them. The V gene's germline CDR1 is SQVTM and CDR2 ANQGSEA. This CDR3 comprises 17 residues. CDR3 region: CSVEGRGQFSGANVLTF. The CDR3 DNA reads TGCAGCGTTGAGGGCAGGGGCCAATTCTCTGGGGCCAACGTCCTGACTTTC.

This clone was observed once. The CDR3 DNA reads as TGTGCCAGCAGCTCTAGCCCGGGACTAGCCTACAATGAGCAGTTCTTC. This translates into CASSSSPGLAYNEQFF. The chain is built from TRBV7-8 and TRBJ2-1; TRBD2 matches at 8 bases. Germline lookup yields CDR1 SGHVS and CDR2 FQNEAQ. Trimming took 4 bases from V and 2 from J; bases not matched to a gene: 7. The CDR3 totals 16 residues. Full variable domain (remainder filled in from reference TRBV7-8 and TRBJ2-1): GAGVSQSPRYKVAKRGQDVALRCDPISGHVSLFWYQQALGQGPEFLTYFQNEAQLDKSGLPSDRFFAERPEGSVSTLKIQRTQQEDSAVYLCASSSSPGLAYNEQFFGPGTRLTVL.

The chain uses TRBV10-3 and TRBJ2-1; 9 positions agree with TRBD2. This CDR3 is 19 amino acids long. The ends lost 3 bases at V and 1 base at J; junction bases unmatched: 13. Germline V gives CDR1 ENHRY, CDR2 SYGVKD. This CDR3 reads CAISDRLAGSGGSYNEQFF. Written as DNA, the CDR3 is TGTGCCATCAGTGATAGGCTAGCGGGATCCGGGGGATCCTACAATGAGCAGTTCTTC.

This clone has more than one count but fewer than ten. The chain has TRBV7-2 and TRBJ2-7; no clear D. The V end lost 4 bases, the J end lost 4 bases, and 14 bases lay between the germline ends. The CDR3 consists of 14 residues. CDR1 SGHTA and CDR2 FQGNSA come from the germline V gene. The CDR3 loop is CASSSLTMSYEQYF. CDR3 DNA: TGTGCCAGCAGCTCCCTCACGATGAGTTACGAGCAGTACTTC.

CDR3 sequence: CASSPQGGIGRDEQFF. The CDR3 nucleotides read TGTGCCAGCAGCCCCCAAGGTGGGATAGGGCGGGATGAGCAGTTCTTC. The genes are TRBV11-3 and TRBJ2-1, with D perhaps TRBD2 (5 bases). Germline V gene data show CDR1 as SGHNT and CDR2 as YENEEA. The CDR3 extends over 16 amino acids. Trimming took off 5 bases at V and 8 bases at J, with 22 bases between the two ends. The full variable domain, rest sourced from reference TRBV11-3 and TRBJ2-1, is EAGVVQSPRYKIIEKKQPVAFWCNPISGHNTLYWYLQNLGQGPELLIRYENEEAVDDSQLPKDRFSAERLKGVDSTLKIQPAELGDSAVYLCASSPQGGIGRDEQFFGPGTRLTVL.

This clone was observed a single time. This CDR3 is CASSYTSGRETQYF. The CDR3 DNA is TGTGCCAGCAGCTATACTAGCGGTAGAGAGACCCAGTACTTC. The gene calls are TRBV7-3 and TRBJ2-5; 8 bases line up with TRBD2. J lost 4 bases, V lost 4 bases, and 5 bases had no gene match. The CDR3 runs to 14 residues. Per the germline V gene, CDR1 is SGHTA and CDR2 is FQGTGA. The full variable domain, its missing parts supplied by reference TRBV7-3 and TRBJ2-5, is GAGVSQTPSNKVTEKGKYVELRCDPISGHTALYWYRQSLGQGPEFLIYFQGTGAADDSGLPNDRFFAVRPEGSVSTLKIQRTERGDSAVYLCASSYTSGRETQYFGPGTRLLVL.

This clone was seen once. The V call is TRBV3-1 (or the pseudogene TRBV3-2), the J call TRBJ1-2; 9 bases are a match to TRBD1. This CDR3 is built from 14 residues. Germline CDR1 and CDR2: LGHDT and YNNKEL (reference sequence). The V and J ends lost 5 bases and 2 bases, in that order; junction bases with no gene match: 3. CDR3 residues: CASSKQGANYGYTF. The CDR3 DNA sequence: TGTGCCAGCAGCAAACAGGGGGCGAACTATGGCTACACCTTC.

This sequence joins TRBV7-6 and TRBJ2-3, with 9 bases fitting TRBD2. Trimming took 5 bases from V and 1 from J; bases not matched to a gene: 7. The CDR3 runs to 16 residues. Looked up from germline, CDR1 is SGHVS and CDR2 is FNYEAQ. In DNA form, the CDR3 reads TGTGCCAGCAGCCCGAATAGCGGGAGAGGCACAGATACGCAGTATTTT. Translating it yields CASSPNSGRGTDTQYF. The full variable domain, with the rest looked up from reference TRBV7-6 and TRBJ2-3, is GAGVSQSPRYKVTKRGQDVALRCDPISGHVSLYWYRQALGQGPEFLTYFNYEAQQDKSGLPNDRFSAERPEGSISTLTIQRTEQRDSAMYRCASSPNSGRGTDTQYFGPGTRLTVL.

J is TRBJ1-1 and V is TRBV28; D gene unclear. The germline V gene has CDR1 MDHEN and CDR2 SYDVKM. The CDR3 length is 14 residues. Trimming shortened V by 7 bases and J by 5 bases, and 17 bases separated the two germline ends. The CDR3, as DNA: TGTGCCAGCAAGAGGAAAGAAGGTCGTACTGAAGCTTTCTTT. Translated, it gives CASKRKEGRTEAFF. The full variable domain, rest sourced from reference TRBV28 and TRBJ1-1, is DVKVTQSSRYLVKRTGEKVFLECVQDMDHENMFWYRQDPGLGLRLIYFSYDVKMKEKGDIPEGYSVSREKKERFSLILESASTNQTSMYLCASKRKEGRTEAFFGQGTRLTVV.

This rearrangement joins TRBV3-1 (or the pseudogene TRBV3-2) to TRBJ2-1; tentative D call: TRBD2 (6 bases). The CDR3 extends over 15 amino acids. Germline V CDR1 and CDR2: LGHDT, YNNKEL (reference sequence). The V gene lost 4 bases and the J gene lost 6 bases, with 16 bases spanning the gap. In nucleotides, the CDR3 is TGTGCCAGCAGCCCTCCGGGGGTCCTCTCCAATGAGCAGTTCTTC. This gives the protein CASSPPGVLSNEQFF.

This chain joins TRBV9 and TRBJ1-2, with a weak D call TRBD1 (5 bases). V was cut by 4 bases and J by 3 bases, with 16 bases left in between. CDR3 length: 15 residues. Germline assignment: CDR1 SGDLS and CDR2 YYNGEE. CDR3 sequence reads: CASSPTQGGDYGYTF. The CDR3 DNA reads as TGTGCCAGCAGCCCTACCCAGGGAGGTGACTATGGCTACACCTTC.

CDR3 region: CAAGGQSTDTQYF. The CDR3, as DNA: TGTGCTGCCGGTGGGCAGAGCACAGATACGCAGTATTTT. The chain joins TRBV24-1 to TRBJ2-3; D is undetermined. The CDR3 length is 13 residues. The germline gives CDR1 KGHDR, CDR2 SFDVKD.